The rows below give T cell receptor beta chains drawn from one sample of a study of CD8+ T cells in alopecia areata. Clones were read by immunoSEQ multiplex PCR, and TCRdb kept only the in-frame ones, dropping some. The sample lists about 140,000 clones, more than 85% occurring once. Material: CD8+ T cells sorted from blood, obtained at week 4, from a patient treated with tofacitinib. Every receptor here comes from a human donor with alopecia areata. CDR3s include the opening cysteine and the closing phenylalanine or tryptophan. A D gene is named only where the DNA matches it firmly. Clone size is given for some rows only: seen once, a few or many times, or a class if the clone is expanded.

V	size	J	D	CDR3	DNA
TRBV2	-	TRBJ2-3	-	CASSGDSLTDTQYF	TGTGCCAGCAGTGGTGACAGCCTCACAGATACGCAGTATTTT
TRBV6-5	-	TRBJ2-7	TRBD1	CASSRLTGGPYEQYF	TGTGCCAGCAGCCGCCTGACAGGGGGGCCCTACGAGCAGTACTTC
TRBV6-4	-	TRBJ2-3	-	CASSDLSGSTQYF	TGTGCCAGCAGTGACCTCAGCGGCAGTACGCAGTATTTT
TRBV11-2	-	TRBJ2-3	TRBD1	CASSLDPPGQGGGTDTQYF	TGTGCCAGCAGCTTAGATCCGCCGGGACAGGGTGGAGGCACAGATACGCAGTATTTT
TRBV4-2	-	TRBJ2-5	-	CASSQLGVQETQYF	TGTGCCAGCAGCCAGCTCGGGGTACAAGAGACCCAGTACTTC
TRBV30	-	TRBJ2-7	TRBD1	CAWSVSTGGFYEQYF	TGTGCCTGGAGTGTTTCGACAGGGGGTTTCTACGAGCAGTACTTC
TRBV11-2	once	TRBJ2-3	-	CASSLAGRYTDTQYF	TGTGCCAGCAGCTTAGCGGGACGGTACACAGATACGCAGTATTTT
TRBV19	-	TRBJ2-2	TRBD1	CASSPDRGLSGELFF	TGTGCCAGTAGCCCCGACAGGGGGCTCTCCGGGGAGCTGTTTTTT
TRBV5-4	-	TRBJ2-7	TRBD2	CASSLAGGTYEQYF	TGTGCCAGCAGCTTAGCGGGGGGTACCTACGAGCAGTACTTC
TRBV30	-	TRBJ2-7	-	CAWSGHSPVFAYEQYF	TGTGCCTGGAGCGGTCATTCCCCGGTATTTGCCTACGAGCAGTACTTC
TRBV14	-	TRBJ2-7	-	CASSEGGLYYEQYF	TGTGCCAGCAGCGAGGGAGGCTTGTACTACGAGCAGTACTTC
TRBV7-9	few	TRBJ2-1	-	CASSLQISYNEQFF	TGTGCCAGCAGCTTACAGATCTCCTACAATGAGCAGTTCTTC
TRBV9	-	TRBJ1-2	-	CASSVARWGEDYGYTF	TGTGCCAGCAGCGTAGCGCGATGGGGCGAAGACTATGGCTACACCTTC
TRBV29-1	-	TRBJ2-7	-	CSVEDGINYEQYF	TGCAGCGTTGAAGATGGGATCAACTACGAGCAGTACTTC
TRBV13	-	TRBJ2-3	-	CASSPRTDTQYF	TGTGCCAGCAGCCCCCGCACAGATACGCAGTATTTT
TRBV5-6	-	TRBJ2-7	-	CASSLASGYQQYF	TGTGCCAGCAGCTTGGCCTCAGGATATCAGCAGTACTTC
TRBV18	-	TRBJ2-7	-	CASSPPAAGMYEQYF	TGTGCCAGCTCACCACCGGCGGCAGGGATGTACGAGCAGTACTTC
TRBV27	-	TRBJ2-3	TRBD2	CASGRGPDTQYF	TGTGCCAGCGGGAGGGGCCCAGATACGCAGTATTTT
TRBV15	-	TRBJ1-1	-	CATSFERMATEAFF	TGTGCCACCAGCTTTGAAAGGATGGCCACTGAAGCTTTCTTT
TRBV27	-	TRBJ1-2	-	CASSLPGAGYGYTF	TGTGCCAGCAGTTTGCCCGGGGCGGGCTATGGCTACACCTTC
TRBV28	-	TRBJ2-3	TRBD2	CASSLLTSGGADTQYF	TGTGCCAGCAGTTTGCTAACTAGCGGGGGGGCAGATACGCAGTATTTT
TRBV29-1	-	TRBJ2-1	-	CSVFRDSYNEQFF	TGCAGCGTTTTCCGGGACTCTTACAATGAGCAGTTCTTC
TRBV23-1	-	TRBJ2-5	-	CASSRPEVETQYF	TGCGCCAGCAGTCGCCCGGAGGTGGAGACCCAGTACTTC
TRBV29-1	-	TRBJ1-2	-	CSDSGNYGYTF	TGCAGCGATTCAGGAAACTATGGCTACACCTTC
TRBV30	-	TRBJ1-1	-	CAWSVMGTPPAFF	TGTGCCTGGAGTGTAATGGGAACGCCGCCAGCTTTCTTT
TRBV5-4	once	TRBJ2-2	TRBD2	CASSPGKRGVSTGELFF	TGTGCCAGCAGCCCCGGGAAGCGGGGGGTCTCCACCGGGGAGCTGTTTTTT
TRBV5-1	-	TRBJ2-3	TRBD2	CASSLLSLAGAGNTDTQYF	TGCGCCAGCAGCTTGCTCAGTCTAGCGGGGGCCGGAAACACAGATACGCAGTATTTT
TRBV29-1	-	TRBJ2-1	-	CSAYGSSYNEQFF	TGCAGCGCCTACGGGAGTTCCTACAATGAGCAGTTCTTC
TRBV15	-	TRBJ2-7	TRBD1	CATSWTGNIYEQYF	TGTGCCACCAGTTGGACAGGGAACATCTACGAGCAGTACTTC
TRBV29-1	-	TRBJ2-7	TRBD1	CSVWGQGAYEQYF	TGCAGCGTTTGGGGACAGGGGGCCTACGAGCAGTACTTC
TRBV11-2	-	TRBJ1-5	-	CASSLGSGNQPQHF	TGTGCCAGCAGCTTAGGGTCGGGTAATCAGCCCCAGCATTTT
TRBV7-8	-	TRBJ2-3	-	CASSLRQPDTQYF	TGTGCCAGCAGCTTAAGGCAGCCTGATACGCAGTATTTT
TRBV4-2	-	TRBJ1-1	-	CASSYVSDTEAFF	TGTGCCAGCAGTTACGTCTCGGACACTGAAGCTTTCTTT
TRBV6-1	-	TRBJ1-1	-	CASSDLKFSREAFF	TGTGCCAGCAGCGATTTGAAGTTCAGCAGGGAAGCTTTCTTT
TRBV6-5	-	TRBJ2-6	-	CASSYSHSGANVLTF	TGTGCCAGCAGTTACTCACACTCTGGGGCCAACGTCCTGACTTTC
TRBV10-3	-	TRBJ2-1	TRBD1	CASRLGTGLYNEQFF	TGTGCCAGCAGGCTAGGGACAGGGTTGTACAATGAGCAGTTCTTC
TRBV2	few	TRBJ1-2	TRBD1	CASSEARGTDYGYTF	TGTGCCAGCAGTGAAGCGCGGGGGACAGACTATGGCTACACCTTC
TRBV4-1	once	TRBJ2-7	-	CASSDIGYTYEQYF	TGCGCCAGCAGCGACATAGGATACACGTACGAGCAGTACTTC
TRBV15	-	TRBJ2-2	-	CATSREPRLDSTGELFF	TGTGCCACCAGCAGAGAACCGAGACTAGATTCCACCGGGGAGCTGTTTTTT
TRBV6-5	-	TRBJ1-2	-	CASSDSPGFPGYTF	TGTGCCAGCAGTGATTCCCCAGGGTTTCCTGGCTACACCTTC
TRBV29-1	-	TRBJ1-2	-	CSVEDLRGTVYGYTF	TGCAGCGTTGAAGATCTAAGGGGAACCGTTTATGGCTACACCTTC
TRBV7-9	-	TRBJ2-7	TRBD2	CASRSPWEGPAYEQYF	TGTGCCAGCAGATCACCCTGGGAGGGTCCAGCCTACGAGCAGTACTTC
TRBV4-1	-	TRBJ2-7	TRBD2	CASSPLTGGRYEQYF	TGCGCCAGCAGCCCCCTCACGGGAGGGAGGTACGAGCAGTACTTC
TRBV7-9	-	TRBJ1-2	-	CASSLGGYGYTF	TGTGCCAGCAGCTTAGGTGGCTATGGCTACACCTTC
TRBV5-1	-	TRBJ2-3	-	CASSAWTDLTDTQYF	TGCGCCAGCAGCGCCTGGACAGACCTCACAGATACGCAGTATTTT
TRBV27	-	TRBJ2-5	-	CASSSGTWETQYF	TGTGCCAGCAGTTCCGGGACTTGGGAGACCCAGTACTTC
TRBV19	-	TRBJ2-1	-	CASSIGSYNEQFF	TGTGCCAGTAGTATAGGCTCCTACAATGAGCAGTTCTTC